This T cell receptor (beta chain) was retrieved from a study of memory CD4+ T cells and cytomegalovirus serostatus. Whole-study findings and limits: Each of approximately 73 CMV-associated TCRbeta sequences occurred in one to five individuals.

The sort gate was single viable CD3+CD4+CD8-CD45RO+ cells for memory CD4+ T cells. Points on this clone: Its antigen is still unknown.

Assay used: immunoSEQ multiplex PCR; TCRdb lists only in-frame clones, some missing. The sample carries over 60,000 clones, 82% recorded once. What was sequenced was memory CD4+ T cells from blood. This sequence was found in an adult in good health and CMV-seronegative.

The CDR3 spells CASSLGGTGLGEQYF. For the CDR3, the DNA is TGTGCCAGCAGCTTAGGGGGGACAGGTTTGGGGGAGCAGTACTTC. The chain carries TRBV7-6 and TRBJ2-5; 8 bases are shared with TRBD1. This CDR3 is built from 15 residues. Germline V CDR1 and CDR2: SGHVS, FNYEAQ. The J segment lost 11 bases and the V segment lost 1 base, leaving 12 bases of the junction unmatched.